Given below is one T cell receptor (beta chain) in context. This CDR3 spans 15 amino acids. Germline CDR1 reads SEHNR; CDR2 reads FQNEAQ (reference sequence). The V and J ends lost 6 bases and 3 bases, in that order; junction bases with no gene match: 9. As every portion of the isolated RNA was reverse transcribed, the sequencing read expressed TCRB transcripts. The method was immunoSEQ multiplex PCR; TCRdb's version includes in-frame clones alone and lacks a portion of them. This table has fewer than 350,000 clones, about 20% appearing once. This entry is derived from a study of beta chain features in type 1 diabetes.

The source is a woman aged 18-35 years in good health. The chain has TRBV7-9 and TRBJ2-3; 7 bases align to TRBD2. What was sequenced was naive CD4+ T cells from blood. In DNA, the CDR3 is TGTGCCAGCAGGAGAGGCGGGAGTGGAACAGATACGCAGTATTTT. Amino acids: CASRRGGSGTDTQYF. Full variable domain (rest looked up from reference TRBV7-9 and TRBJ2-3): DTGVSQNPRHKITKRGQNVTFRCDPISEHNRLYWYRQTLGQGPEFLTYFQNEAQLEKSRLLSDRFSAERPKGSFSTLEIQRTEQGDSAMYLCASRRGGSGTDTQYFGPGTRLTVL.